This TCR beta chain was recovered during a study of T cells in Graves' hyperthyroidism and ophthalmopathy. Findings of the study overall: Median prediction lead before ophthalmopathy onset was around 6.9 months with the model. Blood also carried most thyroid clonotypes expanded above 0.001.

There were TCR beta CDR3 regions amplified from RNA transcripts. During a first-round RT-PCR of the TCR CDR3, the HTBI primer set was used. TCRdb used MiXCR to reprocess the multiplex PCR reads, holding one entry per CDR3 protein. The sample has some 140,000 distinct CDR3 sequences; around 20% are singletons. The V end lost 5 bases, the J end lost 6 bases, and 15 bases lay between the germline ends. This CDR3 has 15 residues. Germline V gene lookup returns CDR1 SGHRS and CDR2 YFSETQ. Worth noting for this clonotype: Its target is not known.

Newly diagnosed hyperthyroidism, duration under 2 months, in patients aged 18 to 65. The PBMCs were sourced from fresh peripheral blood (around 9.9 ml). The sequenced sample consisted of blood. The V call is TRBV5-1, the J call TRBJ1-6; a possible D gene is TRBD1 (5 bases). The receptor was derived from a woman in her forties or fifties with Graves' hyperthyroidism that later progressed to Graves' ophthalmopathy. DNA for the CDR3: TGCGCCAGCAGGGAGCGCTCCGGGGGTAATTCACCCCTCCACTTT. Translating it yields CASRERSGGNSPLHF.